Below are 25 T cell receptor beta chains sequenced from a single sample in a study of T cell responses to AZD1222 COVID-19 vaccine. TCRdb's copy holds only in-frame clones and misses some; the assay was immunoSEQ multiplex PCR. In the table there are 100,000 or so clones, 82% of which are singletons. Sequenced material: peripheral blood, taken on day 0 of AZD1222 vaccination. The receptors were sampled from an adult in good health.

The chain recombines TRBV11-2 with TRBJ1-2; 8 bases fit TRBD1. This CDR3 region has 17 residues. V lost 5 bases to trimming and J lost 7 bases; unmatched junction nucleotides: 18. Germline CDR1 SGHAT, CDR2 FQNNGV. The CDR3 protein is CASSHAGWDRTLFGYTF. Here the CDR3 DNA reads TGTGCCAGCAGCCACGCGGGGTGGGACAGGACCCTTTTTGGCTACACCTTC.

The V and J genes are TRBV15 and TRBJ1-2; 7 positions match TRBD1. CDR1 is LNHNV and CDR2 is YYDKDF in the germline V gene (reference sequence). The CDR3 has 20 amino acids. After removal of 1 base from V and 5 bases from J, the junction contained 22 bases not matched to a gene. CDR3 DNA sequence: TGTGCCACCAGCAGAGGTGTCATAGGACAGGCGCCGCCCAGGGGGTATGGCTACACCTTC. It codes for CATSRGVIGQAPPRGYGYTF.

The V and J genes are TRBV6-5 and TRBJ1-6; D possibly corresponds to TRBD1 (5 bases). This CDR3 spans 12 amino acids. V was cut by 8 bases and J by 10 bases, with 12 bases left in between. Germline assignment: CDR1 MNHEY and CDR2 SVGAGI. In DNA, the CDR3 is TGTGCCAGCGGGGGTAGGGTCTCACCCCTCCACTTT. Translation gives CASGGRVSPLHF.

The chain has TRBV7-2 and TRBJ1-2; 8 positions agree with TRBD1. This CDR3 has 15 residues. J was trimmed by 0 bases and V by 5 bases; bases with no gene match: 5. CDR1 is SGHTA and CDR2 is FQGNSA in the germline V gene. The CDR3 DNA sequence: TGTGCCAGCAGCCTCGACAGGGGAGCTAACTATGGCTACACCTTC. This sequence encodes CASSLDRGANYGYTF. The entire variable domain, with the rest obtained from reference TRBV7-2 and TRBJ1-2, is as follows: GAGVSQSPSNKVTEKGKDVELRCDPISGHTALYWYRQSLGQGLEFLIYFQGNSAPDKSGLPSDRFSAERTGGSVSTLTIQRTQQEDSAVYLCASSLDRGANYGYTFGSGTRLTVV.

This clone was counted once. The J gene is TRBJ2-7, the V gene TRBV5-4; TRBD1 matches at 8 bases. CDR1 is SGHNT, CDR2 YYREEE, per germline (reference sequence). The CDR3 consists of 15 residues. The junction had 7 bases not matched to a gene; V was cut back by 3 bases and J by 2 bases. The CDR3 is CASSSMDRETYEQYF. CDR3 coding DNA: TGTGCCAGCAGCTCAATGGACAGGGAGACCTACGAGCAGTACTTC.

The chain recombines TRBV5-4 with TRBJ1-2, with D possibly TRBD1 on 6 matching bases. V was shortened by 4 bases and J by 5 bases, with 15 bases between the two germline ends. The CDR3 covers 14 residues. Germline CDR1 reads SGHNT; CDR2 reads YYREEE (reference sequence). The CDR3 coding sequence is TGTGCCAGCAGCCTTACAGGGACCGGGTATGGCTACACCTTC. This gives the protein CASSLTGTGYGYTF.

The rearrangement joins TRBV6-2 or TRBV6-3 to TRBJ1-5, with D tentatively TRBD1 (5 bases). Germline CDR1 reads MNHEY; CDR2 reads SVGEGT. The CDR3 extends over 17 amino acids. Trimming shortened V by 4 bases and J by 3 bases, and 19 bases separated the two germline ends. CDR3 amino acids: CASSWGSEARHNQPQHF. CDR3 DNA sequence: TGTGCCAGCAGTTGGGGGTCGGAGGCCCGCCACAATCAGCCCCAGCATTTT.

This clone came up a few times. The V and J genes are TRBV6-5 and TRBJ2-7; 7 nucleotides match TRBD1. V dropped 5 bases and J dropped 2; count of bases not matched to a gene: 9. Germline assignment: CDR1 MNHEY and CDR2 SVGAGI. The CDR3 contains 15 residues. In DNA form, the CDR3 reads TGTGCCAGCAGTAGAGACGGGACAGCCACCTACGAGCAGTACTTC. Residues: CASSRDGTATYEQYF.

V usage is TRBV5-1 and J usage is TRBJ2-7; 8 nucleotides line up with TRBD2. Germline V lookup: CDR1 SGHRS, CDR2 YFSETQ. With V trimmed by 3 bases and J by 3 bases, 14 bases remained unmatched. This CDR3 is 17 amino acids long. This chain's CDR3 is CASSWASGSTRFYEQYF. CDR3 nucleotide sequence: TGCGCCAGCAGCTGGGCTAGCGGGTCAACCCGATTCTACGAGCAGTACTTC.

V is TRBV7-2 and J is TRBJ1-2; D ambiguous. Germline V CDR1 and CDR2: SGHTA, FQGNSA. Trimming left V 2 bases short and J 8 bases short, with 15 bases between. The CDR3 has 14 amino acids. In nucleotides, the CDR3 is TGTGCCAGCAGCTTACTGGACGGCGTCCGCGGCTACACCTTC. Its translation: CASSLLDGVRGYTF.

The chain links TRBV6-6 to TRBJ2-7; no clear D gene. V lost 6 bases and J lost 1, with 10 bases in between. Germline assignment: CDR1 MNHNY and CDR2 SVGAGI (reference sequence). There are 13 residues in the CDR3. DNA of the CDR3: TGTGCCAGCAGACGAGCTGAATCCTACGAGCAGTACTTC. Residues: CASRRAESYEQYF.

The chain links TRBV19 to TRBJ2-3; TRBD2 matches 11 bases. The CDR3 sequence is 12 residues long. Germline V lookup: CDR1 LNHDA, CDR2 SQIVND (reference sequence). V was pared by 4 bases and J by 11 bases, with 2 bases of the junction left unmatched. Here the CDR3 reads CASSTLAGGQYF. CDR3 sequence (DNA): TGTGCCAGTAGTACCCTAGCGGGGGGGCAGTATTTT.

The rearrangement joins TRBV7-2 to TRBJ1-4; D unclear. V dropped 2 bases and J dropped 3 bases, with 10 bases sitting between them. This CDR3 region has 15 residues. Germline V gene sequence: CDR1 SGHTA, CDR2 FQGNSA. The CDR3 reads CASSLSLAANEKLFF. The CDR3 DNA reads TGTGCCAGCAGCTTATCCCTGGCGGCTAATGAAAAACTGTTTTTT.

V usage is TRBV5-8 and J usage is TRBJ2-3; D uncertain. V lost 3 bases and J lost 7, with 3 bases in between. Germline V gene lookup returns CDR1 SGHTS and CDR2 YDEGEE. The CDR3 is 10 amino acids. This CDR3 is CASSYNTQYF. CDR3 nucleotides: TGTGCCAGCAGCTATAATACGCAGTATTTT.

This clone was seen a single time. The CDR3 here is CASSPLAGGVDTQYF. CDR3 DNA sequence: TGCGCCAGCAGTCCTTTAGCGGGGGGGGTAGATACGCAGTATTTT. This rearrangement joins TRBV10-2 to TRBJ2-3; 11 bases are a match to TRBD2. This CDR3 comprises 15 residues. Germline CDR1 reads WSHSY; CDR2 reads SAAADI. The V segment lost 5 bases and the J segment 5 bases; nucleotides outside the gene matches: 6.

This clone occurred a few times. The junction departs from germline at one end; a sequencing error may be responsible. This chain links TRBV29-1 with TRBJ2-1; 16 nucleotides agree with TRBD2. The V gene's germline CDR1 is SQVTM and CDR2 ANQGSEA. The CDR3 has 18 amino acids. The CDR3 region is CSVDRGLAGGLSHNEQFF. DNA of the CDR3: TGCAGCGTTGATCGGGGACTAGCGGGGGGGCTCTCCCACAATGAGCAGTTCTTC.

The chain employs TRBV27 and TRBJ2-5, with D perhaps TRBD1 (5 bases). Germline CDR1 reads MNHEY; CDR2 reads SMNVEV (reference sequence). This CDR3 has 15 residues. The V and J ends lost 6 bases and 2 bases respectively, with 16 bases between them. This CDR3 is CASRSGHIEQETQYF. The CDR3 DNA reads as TGTGCCAGCAGATCTGGACATATCGAACAAGAGACCCAGTACTTC.

This chain links TRBV7-9 with TRBJ1-4; no firm D call. The V end lost 10 bases, the J end lost 8 bases, and 11 bases lay between the germline ends. There are 11 residues in the CDR3. Germline CDR1 SEHNR, CDR2 FQNEAQ (reference sequence). Here the CDR3 reads CATSRGEKLFF. For the CDR3, the DNA is TGTGCCACCTCGAGAGGGGAAAAACTGTTTTTT. Using reference TRBV7-9 and TRBJ1-4 for the parts outside the CDR3, the full variable domain is DTGVSQNPRHKITKRGQNVTFRCDPISEHNRLYWYRQTLGQGPEFLTYFQNEAQLEKSRLLSDRFSAERPKGSFSTLEIQRTEQGDSAMYLCATSRGEKLFFGSGTQLSVL.

The chain links TRBV18 to TRBJ1-6; D gene ambiguous. Germline V gives CDR1 KGHSH, CDR2 LQKENI. V was clipped by 2 bases and J by 8 bases, with 16 bases between them. This CDR3 is 16 amino acids long. CDR3 amino acids: CASSPFLVKSDSPLHF. The DNA for the CDR3 is TGTGCCAGCTCACCATTTTTAGTGAAGAGCGATTCACCCCTCCACTTT.

V and J are TRBV10-3 and TRBJ2-5; D is possibly TRBD2 (5 bases). V was trimmed by 0 bases and J by 2 bases, leaving 13 bases between them. The CDR3 is 16 amino acids. Looked up from germline, CDR1 is ENHRY and CDR2 is SYGVKD. CDR3 DNA sequence: TGTGCCATCAGTGAGTCGGGGAGTGGGCTACAAGAGACCCAGTACTTC. Translating gives CAISESGSGLQETQYF.

The chain combines TRBV20-1 with TRBJ2-1; 11 bases are shared with TRBD2. Germline values: CDR1 DFQATT, CDR2 SNEGSKA (reference sequence). Losses at the gene ends were 3 bases for V and 5 bases for J; bases not matched to a gene: 3. This CDR3 is 14 amino acids long. CDR3 nucleotide sequence: TGCAGTGCTAGTACTAGCGGGGGCCACAATGAGCAGTTCTTC. Amino acid sequence: CSASTSGGHNEQFF.

V and J are TRBV5-6 and TRBJ2-7; TRBD1 is a possible D gene (6 bases). Trimming took off 2 bases at V and 3 bases at J, with 15 bases between the two ends. CDR1 is SGHDT and CDR2 is YYEEEE in the germline V gene. This CDR3 has 15 residues. CDR3: CASSLGSQGVYEQYF. In DNA, the CDR3 is TGTGCCAGCAGCTTAGGCTCACAGGGAGTCTACGAGCAGTACTTC. The whole variable domain, remainder taken from reference TRBV5-6 and TRBJ2-7, is DAGVTQSPTHLIKTRGQQVTLRCSPKSGHDTVSWYQQALGQGPQFIFQYYEEEERQRGNFPDRFSGHQFPNYSSELNVNALLLGDSALYLCASSLGSQGVYEQYFGPGTRLTVT.

The chain joins TRBV3-1 (or the pseudogene TRBV3-2) to TRBJ2-2, with TRBD1 matching 7 bases. Germline CDR1 is LGHDT and CDR2 is YNNKEL (reference sequence). J lost 1 base, V lost 5 bases, and 7 bases had no gene match. The CDR3 has 16 residues. Written as DNA, the CDR3 is TGTGCCAGCAGCAAACCGGGACAGATGAACACCGGGGAGCTGTTTTTT. This encodes CASSKPGQMNTGELFF.

J is TRBJ1-4 and V is TRBV18; no definite D call. Trimming shortened V by 4 bases and J by 7 bases, and 13 bases separated the two germline ends. The CDR3 is 14 amino acids. Germline-derived CDR1 and CDR2 are KGHSH and LQKENI. CDR3: CASSLPGKSEKLFF. CDR3 in DNA: TGTGCCAGCTCACTCCCGGGGAAGTCTGAAAAACTGTTTTTT.

The V and J genes are TRBV7-9 and TRBJ1-1; D unresolved. The germline V and J ends were trimmed by 3 bases and 7 bases, with 9 bases remaining between them. In germline, CDR1 is SEHNR, CDR2 FQNEAQ (reference sequence). CDR3 length equals 12 residues. The CDR3 DNA follows: TGTGCCAGCAGCTTGTTCTCGGATGAAGCTTTCTTT. The encoded protein is CASSLFSDEAFF. The variable domain in full, completed from reference TRBV7-9 and TRBJ1-1, reads DTGVSQNPRHKITKRGQNVTFRCDPISEHNRLYWYRQTLGQGPEFLTYFQNEAQLEKSRLLSDRFSAERPKGSFSTLEIQRTEQGDSAMYLCASSLFSDEAFFGQGTRLTVV.